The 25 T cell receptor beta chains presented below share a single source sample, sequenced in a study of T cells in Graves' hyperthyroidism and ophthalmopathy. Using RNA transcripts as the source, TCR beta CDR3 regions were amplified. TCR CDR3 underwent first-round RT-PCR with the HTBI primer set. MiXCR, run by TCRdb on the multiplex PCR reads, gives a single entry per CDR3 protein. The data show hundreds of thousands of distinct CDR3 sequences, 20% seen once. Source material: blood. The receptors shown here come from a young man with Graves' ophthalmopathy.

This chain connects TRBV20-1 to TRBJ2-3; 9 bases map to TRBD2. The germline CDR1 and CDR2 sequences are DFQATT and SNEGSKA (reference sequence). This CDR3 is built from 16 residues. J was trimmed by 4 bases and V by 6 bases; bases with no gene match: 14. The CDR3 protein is CSATLIAGAMADTQYF. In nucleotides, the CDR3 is TGCAGTGCCACCCTAATAGCGGGAGCGATGGCAGATACGCAGTATTTT.

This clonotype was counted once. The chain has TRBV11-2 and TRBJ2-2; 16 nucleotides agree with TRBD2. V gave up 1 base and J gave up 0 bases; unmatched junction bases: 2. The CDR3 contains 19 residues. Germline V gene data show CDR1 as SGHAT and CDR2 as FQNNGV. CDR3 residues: CASSLVGTSGRANTGELFF. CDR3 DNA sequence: TGTGCCAGCAGCTTAGTTGGGACTAGCGGGAGGGCGAACACCGGGGAGCTGTTTTTT. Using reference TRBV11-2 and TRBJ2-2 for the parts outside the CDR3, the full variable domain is EAGVAQSPRYKIIEKRQSVAFWCNPISGHATLYWYQQILGQGPKLLIQFQNNGVVDDSQLPKDRFSAERLKGVDSTLKIQPAKLEDSAVYLCASSLVGTSGRANTGELFFGEGSRLTVL.

The CDR3 reads CASSLFGEGEKLFF. In DNA, the CDR3 is TGTGCCAGCAGTTTATTTGGTGAGGGGGAAAAACTGTTTTTT. The chain combines TRBV28 with TRBJ1-4; TRBD1 is a possible D gene (5 bases). The germline gives CDR1 MDHEN, CDR2 SYDVKM. Deletions cut 1 base from V and 8 bases from J, with 11 bases between. The CDR3 covers 14 residues.

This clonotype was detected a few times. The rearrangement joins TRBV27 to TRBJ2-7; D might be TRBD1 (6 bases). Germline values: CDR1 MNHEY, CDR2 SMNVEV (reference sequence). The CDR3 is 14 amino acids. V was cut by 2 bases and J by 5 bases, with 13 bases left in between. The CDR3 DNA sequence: TGTGCCAGCAGTTTAGGGTTAGGGGACAACGAGCAGTACTTC. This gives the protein CASSLGLGDNEQYF.

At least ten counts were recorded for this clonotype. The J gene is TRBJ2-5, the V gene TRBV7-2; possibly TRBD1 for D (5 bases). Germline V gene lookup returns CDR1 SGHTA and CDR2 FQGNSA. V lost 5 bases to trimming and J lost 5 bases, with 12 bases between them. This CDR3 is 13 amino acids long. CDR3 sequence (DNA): TGTGCCAGCAGCACTTCAGGGTTCGAGACCCAGTACTTC. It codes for CASSTSGFETQYF.

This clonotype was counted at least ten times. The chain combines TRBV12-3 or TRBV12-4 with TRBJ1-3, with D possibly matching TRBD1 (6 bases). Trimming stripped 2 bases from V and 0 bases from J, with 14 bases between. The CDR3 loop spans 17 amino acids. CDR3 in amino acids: CASSLSRTASSGNTIYF. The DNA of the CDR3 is TGTGCCAGCAGTTTAAGCCGGACAGCCTCCTCTGGAAACACCATATATTTT.

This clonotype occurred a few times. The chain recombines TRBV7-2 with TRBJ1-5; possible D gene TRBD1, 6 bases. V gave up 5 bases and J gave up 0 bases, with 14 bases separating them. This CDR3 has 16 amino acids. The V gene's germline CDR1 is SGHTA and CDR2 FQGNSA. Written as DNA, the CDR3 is TGTGCCAGCAGCCCAACAGGGTTCCTTAGCAATCAGCCCCAGCATTTT. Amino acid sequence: CASSPTGFLSNQPQHF.

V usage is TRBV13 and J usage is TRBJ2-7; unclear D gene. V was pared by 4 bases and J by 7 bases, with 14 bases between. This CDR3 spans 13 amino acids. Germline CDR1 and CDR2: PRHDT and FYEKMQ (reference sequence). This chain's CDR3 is CASSSRLHWEQYF. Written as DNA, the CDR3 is TGTGCCAGCAGCTCCCGACTCCACTGGGAGCAGTACTTC.

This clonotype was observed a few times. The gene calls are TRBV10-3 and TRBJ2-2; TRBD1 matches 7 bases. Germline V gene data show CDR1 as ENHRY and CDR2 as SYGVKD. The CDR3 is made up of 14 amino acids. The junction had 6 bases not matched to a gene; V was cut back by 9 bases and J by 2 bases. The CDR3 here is CAIRQGGNTGELFF. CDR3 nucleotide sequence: TGTGCCATTCGACAGGGTGGTAACACCGGGGAGCTGTTTTTT.

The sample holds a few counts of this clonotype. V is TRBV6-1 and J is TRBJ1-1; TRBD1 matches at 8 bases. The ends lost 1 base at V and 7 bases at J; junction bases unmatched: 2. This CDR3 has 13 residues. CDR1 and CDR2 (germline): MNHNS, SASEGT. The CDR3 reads CASSEVGQDEAFF. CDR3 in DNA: TGTGCCAGCAGTGAAGTGGGACAGGATGAAGCTTTCTTT.

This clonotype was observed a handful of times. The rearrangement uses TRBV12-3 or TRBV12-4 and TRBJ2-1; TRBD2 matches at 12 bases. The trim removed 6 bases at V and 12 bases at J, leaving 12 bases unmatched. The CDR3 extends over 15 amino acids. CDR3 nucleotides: TGTGCCAGCAGCAAGTCTAGCGGGAGGGCCAGATGGCAGTTCTTC. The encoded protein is CASSKSSGRARWQFF.

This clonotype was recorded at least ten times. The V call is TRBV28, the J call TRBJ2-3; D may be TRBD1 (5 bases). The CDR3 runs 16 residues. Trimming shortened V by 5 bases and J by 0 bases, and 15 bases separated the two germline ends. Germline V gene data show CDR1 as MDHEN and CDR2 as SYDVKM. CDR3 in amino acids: CASSNTQRQSTDTQYF. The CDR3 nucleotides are TGTGCCAGCAGTAACACCCAACGACAGAGCACAGATACGCAGTATTTT. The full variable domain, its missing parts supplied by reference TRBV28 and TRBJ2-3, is DVKVTQSSRYLVKRTGEKVFLECVQDMDHENMFWYRQDPGLGLRLIYFSYDVKMKEKGDIPEGYSVSREKKERFSLILESASTNQTSMYLCASSNTQRQSTDTQYFGPGTRLTVL.

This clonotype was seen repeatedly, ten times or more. CDR3 protein: CASSLGSPHTDTQYF. For the CDR3, the DNA is TGTGCCAGCAGCTTAGGGAGTCCTCACACAGATACGCAGTATTTT. The rearrangement joins TRBV7-2 to TRBJ2-3, with unresolved D. The germline V gene encodes CDR1 SGHTA and CDR2 FQGNSA. The CDR3 has 15 residues. Between the trimmed V and J ends, which lost 1 base and 2 bases, there was a span of 10 bases. Supplemented by reference TRBV7-2 and TRBJ2-3, the full variable domain reads GAGVSQSPSNKVTEKGKDVELRCDPISGHTALYWYRQSLGQGLEFLIYFQGNSAPDKSGLPSDRFSAERTGGSVSTLTIQRTQQEDSAVYLCASSLGSPHTDTQYFGPGTRLTVL.

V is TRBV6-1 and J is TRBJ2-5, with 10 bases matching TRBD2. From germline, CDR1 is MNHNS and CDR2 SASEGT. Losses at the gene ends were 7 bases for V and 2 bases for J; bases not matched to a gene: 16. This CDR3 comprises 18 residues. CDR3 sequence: CASTPGVLAGAWQETQYF. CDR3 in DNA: TGTGCCAGCACTCCTGGAGTGCTAGCGGGAGCGTGGCAAGAGACCCAGTACTTC.

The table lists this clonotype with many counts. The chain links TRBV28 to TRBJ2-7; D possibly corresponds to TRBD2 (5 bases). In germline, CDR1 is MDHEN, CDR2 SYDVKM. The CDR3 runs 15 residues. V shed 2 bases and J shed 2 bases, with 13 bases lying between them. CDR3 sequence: CASSLRAELTYEQYF. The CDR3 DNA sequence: TGTGCCAGCAGTTTACGAGCGGAGCTCACCTACGAGCAGTACTTC.

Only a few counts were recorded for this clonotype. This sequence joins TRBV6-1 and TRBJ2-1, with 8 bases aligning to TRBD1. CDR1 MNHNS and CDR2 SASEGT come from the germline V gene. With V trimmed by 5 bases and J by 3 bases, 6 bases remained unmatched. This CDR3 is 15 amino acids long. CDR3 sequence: CASSSQGADYNEQFF. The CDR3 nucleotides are TGTGCCAGCAGTAGCCAGGGGGCAGACTACAATGAGCAGTTCTTC.

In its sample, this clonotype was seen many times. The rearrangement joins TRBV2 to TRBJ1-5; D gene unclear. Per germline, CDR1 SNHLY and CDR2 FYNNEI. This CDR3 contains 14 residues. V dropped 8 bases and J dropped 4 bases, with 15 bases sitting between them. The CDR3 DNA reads TGTGCCAGCGCGACGGAGGCTAAGAATCAGCCCCAGCATTTT. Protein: CASATEAKNQPQHF.

The CDR3 is CASIGGEIAEAFF. DNA of the CDR3: TGTGCCAGCATTGGGGGGGAAATCGCTGAAGCTTTCTTT. The V call is TRBV28, the J call TRBJ1-1; TRBD1 is a possible D gene (5 bases). Germline V lookup: CDR1 MDHEN, CDR2 SYDVKM. The V end lost 7 bases, the J end lost 6 bases, and 15 bases lay between the germline ends. The CDR3 runs to 13 residues.

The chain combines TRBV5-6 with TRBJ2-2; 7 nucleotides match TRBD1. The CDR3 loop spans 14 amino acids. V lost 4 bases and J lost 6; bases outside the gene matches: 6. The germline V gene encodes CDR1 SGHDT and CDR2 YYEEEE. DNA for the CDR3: TGTGCCAGCAGCCAAACAGGGGCGTCCGGGGAGCTGTTTTTT. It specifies CASSQTGASGELFF. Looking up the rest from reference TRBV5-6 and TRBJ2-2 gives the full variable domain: DAGVTQSPTHLIKTRGQQVTLRCSPKSGHDTVSWYQQALGQGPQFIFQYYEEEERQRGNFPDRFSGHQFPNYSSELNVNALLLGDSALYLCASSQTGASGELFFGEGSRLTVL.

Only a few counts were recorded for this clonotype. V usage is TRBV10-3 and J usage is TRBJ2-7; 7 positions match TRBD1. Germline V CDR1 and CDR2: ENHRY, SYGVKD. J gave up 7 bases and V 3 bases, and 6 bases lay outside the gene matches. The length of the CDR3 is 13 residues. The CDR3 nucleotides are TGTGCCATCAGTGATGGGACAGAAGAGGAGCAGTACTTC. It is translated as CAISDGTEEEQYF.

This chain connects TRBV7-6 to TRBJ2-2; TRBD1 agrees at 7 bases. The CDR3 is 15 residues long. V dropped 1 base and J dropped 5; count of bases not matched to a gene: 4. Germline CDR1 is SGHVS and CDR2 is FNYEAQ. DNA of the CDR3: TGTGCCAGCAGCTTAGAGAGGGGGCATACCGGGGAGCTGTTTTTT. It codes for CASSLERGHTGELFF.

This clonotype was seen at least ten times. CDR3 bases: TGTGCCAGCAGTAACATAGGGGACAGGAGGGCCACTGAAGCTTTCTTT. This translates into CASSNIGDRRATEAFF. The V and J genes are TRBV12-3 or TRBV12-4 and TRBJ1-1; 8 positions agree with TRBD1. The CDR3 contains 16 residues. The V segment lost 5 bases and the J segment 4 bases; nucleotides outside the gene matches: 12.

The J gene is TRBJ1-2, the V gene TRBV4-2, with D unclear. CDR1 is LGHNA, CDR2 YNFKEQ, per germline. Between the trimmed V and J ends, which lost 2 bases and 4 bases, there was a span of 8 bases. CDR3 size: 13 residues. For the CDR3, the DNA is TGTGCCAGCAGCCAACTAGACACCTATGGCTACACCTTC. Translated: CASSQLDTYGYTF.

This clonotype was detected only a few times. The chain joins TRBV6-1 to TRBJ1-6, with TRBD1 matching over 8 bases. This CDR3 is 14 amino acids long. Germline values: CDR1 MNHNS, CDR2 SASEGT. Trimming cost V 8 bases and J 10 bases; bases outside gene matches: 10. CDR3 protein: CASASGGVGSPLHF. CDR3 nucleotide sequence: TGTGCCAGCGCATCAGGGGGCGTAGGGTCACCCCTCCACTTT.

The DNA for the CDR3 is TGTGCCAGCAGTTTTCCACCTCCGTTCAGGGACCCCTACGAGCAGTACTTC. Translating it yields CASSFPPPFRDPYEQYF. This chain joins TRBV28 and TRBJ2-7, with D perhaps assigned TRBD1 or TRBD2 (5 bases each). Germline V CDR1 and CDR2: MDHEN, SYDVKM. V gave up 3 bases and J gave up 2 bases, with 20 bases separating them. The CDR3 is 17 residues long.